This T cell receptor beta chain is drawn from a study of blood T cells in healthy people across ages. This clonotype was seen only once. Its antigen remains unknown. Primers used in a second PCR of roughly 7 to 12 cycles were a sample-barcoded 5' primer and a J-beta primer mix. No fewer than 3 million CDR3-containing paired-end reads came from each sample. MiXCR, run by TCRdb on the 5' RACE reads, gives a single entry per CDR3 protein. The table has about 1.5 million distinct CDR3 sequences, roughly 40% seen once. Donors ranged from about 6 to 90 years old and were healthy Caucasians in Russia. Study-wide findings and caveats: CMV status of donors was not determined, possibly confounding expanded clonotype changes. TCR beta diversity, measured per million T cells, fell in a roughly linear way with age.

Germline lookup yields CDR1 LGHDT and CDR2 YNNKEL (reference sequence). CDR3 length: 16 amino acids. V lost 4 bases, J lost 7 bases, and 10 bases stayed unmatched. The sequencing sample was made of blood. The clonotype was recovered from a woman aged 18-35 years in good health. The chain links TRBV3-1 to TRBJ2-2, with TRBD2 identical over 9 bases. CDR3 in DNA: TGTGCCAGCAGCCCCGCTGTAGCGGGAGCTGTCGGGGAGCTGTTTTTT. Translated: CASSPAVAGAVGELFF.